This T cell receptor beta chain was sequenced during a study of T cells in Graves' hyperthyroidism and ophthalmopathy. In the study overall: It was at initial diagnosis, before any treatment, that peripheral blood was collected. Whole-study results and caveats: Most expanded thyroid clonotypes above 0.001 also appeared in blood.

RNA transcripts were the template for amplifying TCR beta CDR3 regions. HTBI primers drove first-round RT-PCR of the TCR CDR3. One entry per CDR3 protein results from TCRdb running MiXCR on the multiplex PCR reads. The sample shows around 690,000 distinct CDR3 sequences, 20% to 25% of them seen only once. Germline V gene data show CDR1 as SGHVS and CDR2 as FQNEAQ. This CDR3 region has 14 residues. Trimming took 6 bases from V and 2 from J; bases not matched to a gene: 6. A remark on this clonotype: Antigen unknown.

This TCR was sampled from a man aged 25 to 45 with Graves' ophthalmopathy. The sample taken for sequencing was blood. The chain recombines TRBV7-8 with TRBJ2-7; 8 bases are shared with TRBD2. CDR3 residues: CASSQIGGAYEQYF. The DNA for the CDR3 is TGTGCCAGCAGTCAGATCGGGGGGGCCTACGAGCAGTACTTC.